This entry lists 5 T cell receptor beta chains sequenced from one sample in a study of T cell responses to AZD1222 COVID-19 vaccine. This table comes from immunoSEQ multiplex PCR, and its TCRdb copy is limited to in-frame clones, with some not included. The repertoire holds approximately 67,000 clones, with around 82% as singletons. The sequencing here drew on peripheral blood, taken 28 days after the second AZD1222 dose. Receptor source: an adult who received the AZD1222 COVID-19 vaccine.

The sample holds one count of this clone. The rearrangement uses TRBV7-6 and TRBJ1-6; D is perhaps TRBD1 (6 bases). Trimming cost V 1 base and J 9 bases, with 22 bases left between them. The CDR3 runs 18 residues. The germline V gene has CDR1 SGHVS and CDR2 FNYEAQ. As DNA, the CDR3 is TGTGCCAGCAGCTTAGATATAGCGGGGGGCTCGGGTGGTTCACCCCTCCACTTT. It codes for CASSLDIAGGSGGSPLHF.

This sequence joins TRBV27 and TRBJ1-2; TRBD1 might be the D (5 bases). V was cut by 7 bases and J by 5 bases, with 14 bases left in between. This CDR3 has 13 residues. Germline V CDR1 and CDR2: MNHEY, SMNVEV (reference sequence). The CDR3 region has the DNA TGTGCCAGCACCAACCGTCGGGGGTATGGCTACACCTTC. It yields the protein CASTNRRGYGYTF.

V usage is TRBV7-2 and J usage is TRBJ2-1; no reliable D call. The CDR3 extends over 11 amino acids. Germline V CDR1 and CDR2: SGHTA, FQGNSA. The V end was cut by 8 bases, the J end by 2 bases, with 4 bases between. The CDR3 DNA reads TGTGCCAGCCCGACCTACAATGAGCAGTTCTTC. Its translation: CASPTYNEQFF.

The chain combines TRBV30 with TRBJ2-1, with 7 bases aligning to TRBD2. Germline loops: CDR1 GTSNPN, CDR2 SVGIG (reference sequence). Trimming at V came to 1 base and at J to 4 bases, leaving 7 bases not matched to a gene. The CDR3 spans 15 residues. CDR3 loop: CAWSGPTGGYNEQFF. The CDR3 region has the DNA TGTGCCTGGAGTGGCCCTACGGGGGGATACAATGAGCAGTTCTTC. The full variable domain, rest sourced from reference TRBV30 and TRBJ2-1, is SQTIHQWPATLVQPVGSPLSLECTVEGTSNPNLYWYRQAAGRGLQLLFYSVGIGQISSEVPQNLSASRPQDRQFILSSKKLLLSDSGFYLCAWSGPTGGYNEQFFGPGTRLTVL.

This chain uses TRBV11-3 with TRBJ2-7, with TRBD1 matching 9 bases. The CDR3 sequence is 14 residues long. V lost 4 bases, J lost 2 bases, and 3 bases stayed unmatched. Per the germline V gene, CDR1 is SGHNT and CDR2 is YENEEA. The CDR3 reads CASSSGQGTYEQYF. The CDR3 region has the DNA TGTGCCAGCAGCTCGGGACAGGGTACCTACGAGCAGTACTTC.